The 11 T cell receptor beta chains below come from one sample, sequenced in a study of read filtering for tumor transcriptome and immune sequencing. The library was built from 400 ng RNA with molecular barcoded adaptors for alpha/delta and beta/gamma chains. TCRdb reprocessed the reads with MiXCR, giving one entry per CDR3 protein. The sample lists about 50,000 distinct CDR3 sequences; around a fifth were seen once. What was sequenced was a population of CD138-negative cells sorted from bone marrow. These receptors came from a donor aged 40 or older with multiple myeloma.

The table lists this clonotype with many counts. The genes are TRBV5-1 and TRBJ2-7, with D unclear. This CDR3 has 13 residues. Germline lookup yields CDR1 SGHRS and CDR2 YFSETQ. Trimming shortened V by 1 base and J by 6 bases, and 11 bases separated the two germline ends. CDR3 sequence: CASSLPLESEQYF. The CDR3 DNA follows: TGCGCCAGCAGCTTGCCCCTAGAGAGCGAGCAGTACTTC.

To note about this clonotype: Only one base separates this from a far larger clonotype, so it likely reflects a read error. The rearrangement uses TRBV11-2 and TRBJ2-1, with a weak D call TRBD2 (6 bases). CDR1 SGHAT and CDR2 FQNNGV come from the germline V gene. This CDR3 comprises 15 residues. The CDR3: CASSFDGSSYNGQFF. The CDR3 nucleotides read TGTGCCAGCAGCTTCGACGGGAGCTCCTACAATGGGCAGTTCTTC.

Within the sample, this clonotype is medium-sized (0.01 to 0.1%). V gene TRBV29-1 combines with J gene TRBJ2-1; 8 nucleotides agree with TRBD2. Germline V gives CDR1 SQVTM, CDR2 ANQGSEA. The length of the CDR3 is 15 residues. V trimming: 1 base; J trimming: 4 bases; junction bases outside the gene matches: 6. The CDR3 DNA follows: TGCAGCGTTGAAGCGGGGGGGGTCTTTTACAATGAGCAGTTCTTC. Translating it yields CSVEAGGVFYNEQFF.

This clonotype was observed many times. V is TRBV18 and J is TRBJ2-1; maybe TRBD2 (5 bases). This CDR3 has 15 residues. Germline-derived CDR1 and CDR2 are KGHSH and LQKENI. V gave up 2 bases and J gave up 8 bases, with 16 bases separating them. CDR3 protein: CASSPYWKGSDEQFF. The CDR3 DNA reads TGTGCCAGCTCACCATATTGGAAAGGTAGCGATGAGCAGTTCTTC. The whole variable domain, remainder taken from reference TRBV18 and TRBJ2-1, is NAGVMQNPRHLVRRRGQEARLRCSPMKGHSHVYWYRQLPEEGLKFMVYLQKENIIDESGMPKERFSAEFPKEGPSILRIQQVVRGDSAAYFCASSPYWKGSDEQFFGPGTRLTVL.

This clonotype occurred many times. The gene calls are TRBV14 and TRBJ2-7, with D maybe TRBD1 (6 bases). The ends were cut back, 3 bases at V and 4 bases at J, with 10 bases in the middle. This CDR3 is 13 amino acids long. From germline, CDR1 is SGHDN and CDR2 FVKESK. The DNA of the CDR3 is TGTGCCAGCAGCCACAGGGGAAGTTACGAGCAGTACTTC. Amino acids: CASSHRGSYEQYF.

In its sample, this clonotype was seen many times. The rearrangement joins TRBV7-9 to TRBJ2-7; 13 bases are a match to TRBD2. The CDR3 has 16 residues. Looked up from germline, CDR1 is SEHNR and CDR2 is FQNEAQ (reference sequence). J gave up 6 bases and V 0 bases, and 5 bases lay outside the gene matches. The CDR3 DNA is TGTGCCAGCAGCTTAGCGGGGGGACTAGCGGGAATCGAGCAGTACTTC. Translation gives CASSLAGGLAGIEQYF.

This clonotype was recorded at least ten times. The rearrangement joins TRBV4-2 to TRBJ2-5; D perhaps matches TRBD2 (6 bases). The CDR3 contains 16 residues. CDR1 and CDR2 (germline): LGHNA, YNFKEQ. Trimming left V 0 bases short and J 3 bases short, with 14 bases between. The CDR3 bases are TGTGCCAGCAGCCAAGACCCTAGCGCCGGGGAAGAGACCCAGTACTTC. It specifies CASSQDPSAGEETQYF.

This clonotype was counted between two and nine times. The chain recombines TRBV5-1 with TRBJ1-1; D perhaps matches TRBD1 (6 bases). V shed 7 bases and J shed 1 base, with 14 bases lying between them. The CDR3 has 14 residues. Germline lookup yields CDR1 SGHRS and CDR2 YFSETQ. Here the CDR3 reads CASGDRSPNTEAFF. The CDR3 region has the DNA TGCGCCAGCGGAGACAGGAGTCCGAACACTGAAGCTTTCTTT.

On this clonotype: This clone may be a read error of a much larger clone one base away. The chain has TRBV7-2 and TRBJ2-7; possible D gene TRBD2, 5 bases. In germline, CDR1 is SGHTA, CDR2 FQGNSA. V was cut by 3 bases and J by 7 bases, with 16 bases left in between. The CDR3 extends over 14 amino acids. The DNA of the CDR3 is TGTGCCAGCAGCTTTTCTAGCCGGAGTGGGGAGCAGTACTTC. Protein product: CASSFSSRSGEQYF.

Of note for this clonotype: This likely came from a read error, as a far larger clone is one base away. The genes are TRBV12-3 or TRBV12-4 and TRBJ2-6, with D maybe TRBD1 (6 bases). V gave up 8 bases and J gave up 1 base, with 9 bases separating them. The length of the CDR3 is 14 residues. The CDR3: CASGGLSGANVLTF. CDR3 DNA sequence: TGTGCCAGCGGGGGCTTATCTGGGGCCAACGTCCTGACTTTC.

This clonotype was recorded at least ten times. The gene calls are TRBV7-2 and TRBJ2-1, with 8 bases that match TRBD2. The junction had 19 bases not matched to a gene; V was cut back by 5 bases and J by 10 bases. Germline values: CDR1 SGHTA, CDR2 FQGNSA. The CDR3 contains 17 residues. CDR3 residues: CASSRRPSAGEGYEQFF. CDR3 bases: TGTGCCAGCAGCCGCCGCCCCTCAGCGGGAGAAGGGTACGAGCAGTTCTTC.